The 17 T cell receptor beta chains reported below all come from one sample, sequenced in a study of molecular identifiers for immune sequencing clone quantification. From the PCR reads, TCRdb called clonotypes with MiXCR, one entry per CDR3 protein. The top ten hold approximately 0.83% of the sample, which has about 320,000 distinct CDR3 sequences, roughly a fifth seen once. The sample consisted of naive CD8+ T cells from blood, with Jurkat cell RNA spiked in. As to subset: FACS-sorted CD8+CD4-CCR7+CD45RA+ naive T cells. These receptors were collected from a human donor in good health. Some libraries in this study had Jurkat cell RNA spiked in.

At least ten counts were recorded for this clonotype. The genes are TRBV20-1 and TRBJ2-4, with D possibly being TRBD1 or TRBD2 (5 bases each). Trimming pared 6 bases from V and 1 base from J, leaving 10 bases between. The V gene's germline CDR1 is DFQATT and CDR2 SNEGSKA (reference sequence). This CDR3 has 13 residues. CDR3 residues: CSAGEFAKNIQYF. CDR3 DNA: TGCAGTGCGGGGGAGTTCGCCAAAAACATTCAGTACTTC.

This chain joins TRBV5-1 and TRBJ2-7; D is tentatively TRBD1 or TRBD2 (5 bases each). The V end was cut by 5 bases, the J end by 1 base, with 16 bases between. The CDR3 loop spans 15 amino acids. The germline gives CDR1 SGHRS, CDR2 YFSETQ. The CDR3 is CASSEGPTTSYEQYF. DNA of the CDR3: TGCGCCAGCAGTGAGGGACCGACCACATCCTACGAGCAGTACTTC.

This clonotype was seen only a few times. The chain links TRBV10-2 to TRBJ2-5, with 9 bases matching TRBD1. Per the germline V gene, CDR1 is WSHSY and CDR2 is SAAADI. After removal of 7 bases from V and 1 base from J, the junction contained 10 bases not matched to a gene. CDR3 length: 16 amino acids. CDR3 sequence: CASIPGDRAAQETQYF. The CDR3 DNA sequence: TGCGCCAGCATTCCCGGGGACAGGGCTGCCCAAGAGACCCAGTACTTC.

As to this clonotype: A single base separates this from a much larger clone, so it may be a read error. V usage is TRBV29-1 and J usage is TRBJ2-1, with D possibly matching TRBD2 (7 bases). V was clipped by 6 bases and J by 1 base, with 28 bases between them. CDR1 is SQVTM and CDR2 is ANQGSEA in the germline V gene. The CDR3 extends over 19 amino acids. CDR3 region: CSVGGRDNTLGKSYNEQFF. CDR3 DNA: TGCAGCGTGGGGGGGCGGGATAATACCTTGGGCAAGTCCTACAATGAGCAGTTCTTC.

As to this clonotype: This may be a read error, as it is one base from a much larger clone. The rearrangement uses TRBV27 and TRBJ1-6, with 7 bases identical to TRBD1. Germline V gene data show CDR1 as MNHEY and CDR2 as SMNVEV (reference sequence). The CDR3 length is 14 residues. The CDR3 nucleotides read TGTGCCAGCAGACTGACAGGGACCAATTCACCCCTCCAATTT. Protein sequence: CASRLTGTNSPLQF.

This clonotype was recorded many times. This chain uses TRBV20-1 with TRBJ2-3, with 8 bases fitting TRBD2. CDR3 length: 15 amino acids. Germline assignment: CDR1 DFQATT and CDR2 SNEGSKA (reference sequence). With V trimmed by 3 bases and J by 0 bases, 5 bases remained unmatched. The CDR3 reads CSARLAGSSTDTQYF. CDR3 in DNA: TGCAGTGCTAGGTTAGCGGGGTCTAGCACAGATACGCAGTATTTT.

In regard to this clonotype: A junction boundary mismatches the germline segment, possibly from a read error. The chain couples TRBV4-1 to TRBJ2-7; 7 bases line up with TRBD2. The germline gives CDR1 MGHRA, CDR2 YSYEKL. This CDR3 has 16 amino acids. Written as DNA, the CDR3 is TGCGCCAGCAGCCAAAGGGCAGGGAGGGATTCCTACGAGCAGCACTTC. The encoded protein is CASSQRAGRDSYEQHF.

To note about this clonotype: A much larger clonotype is one base distant, so this may be a read error. V is TRBV12-3 or TRBV12-4 and J is TRBJ2-1, with 8 bases matching TRBD2. The length of the CDR3 is 14 residues. CDR3 nucleotide sequence: TGTGCCAGCAGATGGGGCGGGGGGCCCGATGAGCGGTTCTTC. Translating gives CASRWGGGPDERFF.

Notes on this clonotype: This may arise from a read error, as a much more abundant clone is one base away. This rearrangement joins TRBV29-1 to TRBJ2-7, with 8 positions matching TRBD1. The CDR3 is made up of 13 amino acids. CDR1 and CDR2 (germline): SQVTM, ANQGSEA. The CDR3 DNA reads TGCAGCGTGAAGACAGGGGACAACTACGAGCAGCACTTC. Protein product: CSVKTGDNYEQHF.

This clonotype was counted at least ten times. The chain links TRBV6-1 to TRBJ2-3; TRBD1 matches 10 bases. Germline V gives CDR1 MNHNS, CDR2 SASEGT. The CDR3 extends over 16 amino acids. V lost 2 bases to trimming and J lost 5 bases; unmatched junction nucleotides: 7. The DNA for the CDR3 is TGTGCCAGCAGTGAATTGACAGGGGGCGTGGTAGATACGCAGTATTTT. This gives the protein CASSELTGGVVDTQYF.

This clonotype was counted ten times or more. This chain uses TRBV4-3 with TRBJ2-7; tentative D call: TRBD2 (6 bases). This CDR3 comprises 15 residues. CDR1 and CDR2 from the germline V gene are LGHNA and YSLEER. Trimming left V 1 base short and J 4 bases short, with 14 bases between. CDR3 DNA: TGCGCCAGCAGCCAAGCCTCTGGGCTAGCGTACGAGCAGTACTTC. Translation gives CASSQASGLAYEQYF.

Ten or more counts support this clonotype. The chain recombines TRBV4-3 with TRBJ2-3; D might be TRBD2 (5 bases). The CDR3 is 16 residues long. Germline lookup yields CDR1 LGHNA and CDR2 YSLEER. Trimming left V 3 bases short and J 5 bases short, with 18 bases between. The CDR3 loop reads CASSHEPGTNIDTQYF. CDR3 nucleotides: TGCGCCAGCAGCCATGAACCGGGAACTAACATAGATACGCAGTATTTT.

This clonotype has more than one count but fewer than ten. The gene calls are TRBV19 and TRBJ1-5; D gene uncertain. V was clipped by 4 bases and J by 7 bases, with 11 bases between them. The CDR3 spans 13 residues. CDR1 and CDR2 from the germline V gene are LNHDA and SQIVND (reference sequence). The CDR3 DNA reads as TGTGCCAGTAGTAGGAGCAGCCTGCAGCCCCAGCATTTT. Its translation: CASSRSSLQPQHF.

In the case of this clonotype: A read error may explain this, as a much larger clone is one base away. The gene calls are TRBV12-3 or TRBV12-4 and TRBJ2-2; D unresolved. The CDR3 is 13 residues long. The CDR3 protein is CASGFGGTGELFF. In nucleotides, the CDR3 is TGTGCCAGCGGTTTTGGCGGTACCGGGGAGCTGTTTTTT.

As concerns this clonotype: A single base separates this from a much larger clone, so it may be a read error. The chain links TRBV15 to TRBJ1-4; D is undetermined. This CDR3 contains 16 residues. Germline CDR1 reads LNHNV; CDR2 reads YYDKDF (reference sequence). The CDR3 reads CAISRGRHTTNEKLFF. The CDR3 DNA reads as TGTGCCATCAGCAGAGGCAGGCATACAACTAATGAAAAACTGTTTTTT.

This clonotype has at least ten counts. V and J are TRBV28 and TRBJ2-7, with 7 bases lining up with TRBD2. The CDR3 runs to 16 residues. With 2 bases clipped from V and 3 bases from J, the junction kept 10 bases outside the gene matches. CDR1 is MDHEN, CDR2 SYDVKM, per germline. CDR3: CASSLVQGPGGYEQYF. CDR3 nucleotides: TGTGCCAGCAGTTTAGTGCAGGGCCCGGGGGGCTACGAGCAGTACTTC.

This clonotype was seen at least ten times. The chain is built from TRBV27 and TRBJ1-5, with unresolved D. CDR1 and CDR2 from the germline V gene are MNHEY and SMNVEV (reference sequence). The ends were cut back, 6 bases at V and 6 bases at J, with 18 bases in the middle. This CDR3 is built from 15 residues. The DNA of the CDR3 is TGTGCCAGCAGCCCCACTGTGGGTCTCATTCAGCCCCAGCATTTT. Translation: CASSPTVGLIQPQHF.